These 8 T cell receptor beta chains came from one sample sequenced in a study of T cell clonotyping in hematopoietic cell transplantation. Sequenced by immunoSEQ multiplex PCR; TCRdb stores in-frame clones only, minus some. The sample consists of 10,000 or so clones, 70% to 90% of them appearing once. The sample consisted of PBMCs, taken 180 days after allogeneic stem cell transplant. Receptors were obtained from a human patient who had an allogeneic stem cell transplant, so the T cells may come from the graft donor. The donor label of this sample is uncertain. Some clones in this sample may be carry-over from other donors' samples.

This clone is a singleton in its sample. This chain joins TRBV27 and TRBJ2-2; weak D call: TRBD1 (6 bases). Germline lookup yields CDR1 MNHEY and CDR2 SMNVEV (reference sequence). The CDR3 is made up of 15 amino acids. V was pared by 4 bases and J by 4 bases, with 13 bases between. The CDR3 protein is CASSSLLGGTGELFF. The CDR3 nucleotides read TGTGCCAGCAGTTCTCTACTAGGGGGCACCGGGGAGCTGTTTTTT.

The rearrangement uses TRBV5-6 and TRBJ1-2; no clear D gene. Germline CDR1 reads SGHDT; CDR2 reads YYEEEE. V lost 2 bases to trimming and J lost 7 bases, with 12 bases between them. CDR3 length equals 13 residues. The CDR3 DNA reads as TGTGCCAGCAGCTTACGGGTGGTCGGTGGCTACACCTTC. Translated: CASSLRVVGGYTF.

For the CDR3, the DNA is TGTGCCAGCAGCTTGGCTGCGGTCTGGGCTGAAGCTTTCTTT. It yields the protein CASSLAAVWAEAFF. The chain recombines TRBV5-6 with TRBJ1-1; D uncertain. Germline lookup yields CDR1 SGHDT and CDR2 YYEEEE. CDR3 length equals 14 residues. The germline V and J ends were trimmed by 0 bases and 6 bases, with 12 bases remaining between them.

The chain has TRBV11-2 and TRBJ2-2; 8 positions match TRBD1. Trimming at V came to 3 bases and at J to 0 bases, leaving 0 bases not matched to a gene. The CDR3 is 15 residues long. Germline CDR1 reads SGHAT; CDR2 reads FQNNGV. For the CDR3, the DNA is TGTGCCAGCAGCTTGGACAGGGCGAACACCGGGGAGCTGTTTTTT. Amino acids: CASSLDRANTGELFF.

V usage is TRBV2 and J usage is TRBJ1-5; no firm D call. Germline V gene sequence: CDR1 SNHLY, CDR2 FYNNEI. V lost 6 bases to trimming and J lost 3 bases, with 12 bases between them. CDR3 length: 14 residues. Written as DNA, the CDR3 is TGTGCCAGCAGGGCCGACGGACTCAATCAGCCCCAGCATTTT. Amino acids: CASRADGLNQPQHF.

The genes are TRBV9 and TRBJ1-6; D may be TRBD1 (5 bases). The germline V gene encodes CDR1 SGDLS and CDR2 YYNGEE. CDR3 length: 16 residues. V was pared by 0 bases and J by 3 bases, with 10 bases between. The CDR3 DNA reads as TGTGCCAGCAGCGTAGGTGGGGGTTACTATAATTCACCCCTCCACTTT. As protein: CASSVGGGYYNSPLHF.

V gene TRBV6-5 combines with J gene TRBJ1-1; D is uncertain. The CDR3 has 14 residues. The germline V gene has CDR1 MNHEY and CDR2 SVGAGI. Deletions cut 6 bases from V and 0 bases from J, with 11 bases between. The CDR3 DNA is TGTGCCAGCAGGTTGGAGTTGCTGAACACTGAAGCTTTCTTT. This encodes CASRLELLNTEAFF.

This sequence joins TRBV19 and TRBJ1-1; tentative D call: TRBD1 (5 bases). CDR1 and CDR2 from the germline V gene are LNHDA and SQIVND (reference sequence). This CDR3 spans 14 amino acids. Trimming took 3 bases from V and 0 from J, leaving 8 bases between them. The DNA of the CDR3 is TGTGCCAGTAGTATCATGGGGCTGAACACTGAAGCTTTCTTT. Amino acid sequence: CASSIMGLNTEAFF.